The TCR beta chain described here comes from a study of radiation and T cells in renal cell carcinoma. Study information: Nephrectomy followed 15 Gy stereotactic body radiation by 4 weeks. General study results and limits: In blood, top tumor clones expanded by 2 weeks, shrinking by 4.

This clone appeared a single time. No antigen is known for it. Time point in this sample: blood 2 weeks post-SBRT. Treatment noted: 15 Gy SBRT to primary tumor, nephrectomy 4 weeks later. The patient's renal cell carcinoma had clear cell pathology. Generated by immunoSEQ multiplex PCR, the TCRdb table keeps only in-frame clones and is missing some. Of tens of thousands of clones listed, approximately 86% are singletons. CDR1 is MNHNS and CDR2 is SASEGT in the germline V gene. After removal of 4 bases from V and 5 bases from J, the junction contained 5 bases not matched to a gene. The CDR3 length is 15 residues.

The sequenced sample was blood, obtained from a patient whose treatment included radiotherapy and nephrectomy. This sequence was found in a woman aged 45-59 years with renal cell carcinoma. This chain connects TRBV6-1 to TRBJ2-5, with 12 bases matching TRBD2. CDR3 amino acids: CASSGLAGGGETQYF. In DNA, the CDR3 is TGTGCCAGCAGTGGCCTAGCGGGAGGGGGGGAGACCCAGTACTTC.